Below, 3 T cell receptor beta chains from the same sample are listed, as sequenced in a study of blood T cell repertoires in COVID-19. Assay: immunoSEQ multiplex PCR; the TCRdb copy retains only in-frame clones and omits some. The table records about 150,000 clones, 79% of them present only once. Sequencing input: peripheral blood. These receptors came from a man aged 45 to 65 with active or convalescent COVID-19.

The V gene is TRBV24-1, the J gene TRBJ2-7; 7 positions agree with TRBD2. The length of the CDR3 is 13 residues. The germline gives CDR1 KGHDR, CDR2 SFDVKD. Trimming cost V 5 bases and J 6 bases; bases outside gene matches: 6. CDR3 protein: CATSGGRATEQYF. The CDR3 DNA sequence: TGTGCCACCAGTGGAGGGAGGGCCACCGAGCAGTACTTC.

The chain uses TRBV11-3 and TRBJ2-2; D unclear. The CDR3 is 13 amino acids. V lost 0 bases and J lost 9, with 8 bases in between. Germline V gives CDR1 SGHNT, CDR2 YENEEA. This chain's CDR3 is CASSLDGDRELFF. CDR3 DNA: TGTGCCAGCAGCTTAGATGGAGACCGGGAGCTGTTTTTT.

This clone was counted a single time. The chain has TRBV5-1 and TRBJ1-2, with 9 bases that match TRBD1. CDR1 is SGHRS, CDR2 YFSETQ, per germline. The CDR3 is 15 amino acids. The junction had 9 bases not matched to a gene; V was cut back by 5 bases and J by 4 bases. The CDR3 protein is CASREGQGGSYGYTF. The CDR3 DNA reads TGCGCCAGCAGGGAGGGACAGGGTGGCAGCTATGGCTACACCTTC.